The 7 T cell receptor beta chains reported below all come from one sample, sequenced in a study of T cell repertoires in cytomegalovirus infection. No cognate antigen is known for these TCRs. One entry per CDR3 protein, called by TCRdb with MiXCR from the reads. The data show more than 110,000 distinct CDR3 sequences, with about 31% seen just once and roughly 47% held by the top ten. The starting material was CD8+ T cells from cultured PBMCs, obtained from culture after CMV antigen stimulation. Receptors originate from a human donor in good health (CMV status not recorded). Some clones in this sample may be carry-over from other donors' samples.

This clonotype appeared many times. The chain recombines TRBV12-3 or TRBV12-4 with TRBJ2-1; D gene uncertain. Trimming cost V 3 bases and J 3 bases, with 3 bases left between them. There are 12 residues in the CDR3. As DNA, the CDR3 is TGTGCCAGCAGTTTGGACTACAATGAGCAGTTCTTC. This translates into CASSLDYNEQFF.

The chain uses TRBV4-1 and TRBJ1-5; the D is unclear. This CDR3 is 13 amino acids long. Germline CDR1 is MGHRA and CDR2 is YSYEKL. Trimming stripped 1 base from V and 0 bases from J, with 1 base between. Here the CDR3 DNA reads TGCGCCAGCAGCCAAGTTAGCAATCAGCCCCAGCATTTT. Its protein is CASSQVSNQPQHF.

This clonotype was picked up a small number of times. J is TRBJ2-3 and V is TRBV12-3 or TRBV12-4, with D tentatively TRBD1 (5 bases). Trimming took 1 base from V and 1 from J, leaving 21 bases between them. CDR3 length: 19 residues. CDR3: CASSLGARFQQERTDTQYF. CDR3 DNA: TGTGCCAGCAGTTTAGGGGCCCGATTTCAACAGGAACGCACAGATACGCAGTATTTT.

The chain recombines TRBV2 with TRBJ2-5; TRBD1 aligns across 10 bases. V lost 6 bases and J lost 5; bases outside the gene matches: 3. The CDR3 length is 13 residues. Germline-derived CDR1 and CDR2 are SNHLY and FYNNEI. CDR3 protein: CASRRTGGETQYF. The CDR3 DNA reads as TGTGCCAGCAGGAGGACAGGGGGGGAGACCCAGTACTTC.

This rearrangement joins TRBV6-5 to TRBJ1-6; possibly TRBD1 for D (6 bases). CDR1 is MNHEY, CDR2 SVGAGI, per germline. Between the trimmed V and J ends, which lost 0 bases and 5 bases, there was a span of 8 bases. This CDR3 region has 15 residues. CDR3 DNA: TGTGCCAGCAGTTACTCTTCAGGGGATAATTCACCCCTCCACTTT. It encodes CASSYSSGDNSPLHF.

This sequence joins TRBV20-1 and TRBJ1-2; 8 bases fit TRBD1. Germline assignment: CDR1 DFQATT and CDR2 SNEGSKA (reference sequence). Germline trimming cut 3 bases from V and 5 bases from J; bases unmatched to any gene: 14. This CDR3 has 16 amino acids. The chain's CDR3 is CSASSPGRGQRYGYTF. The CDR3 DNA follows: TGCAGTGCTAGTAGCCCGGGCAGGGGGCAGCGGTATGGCTACACCTTC.

Only a few counts were recorded for this clonotype. The gene calls are TRBV27 and TRBJ1-2; 9 nucleotides agree with TRBD1. Germline assignment: CDR1 MNHEY and CDR2 SMNVEV (reference sequence). This CDR3 has 17 residues. The ends lost 6 bases at V and 5 bases at J; junction bases unmatched: 16. The CDR3, as DNA: TGTGCCAGCAGCCCCCAGTGGGACAGGGCCCGGGGGTATGGCTACACCTTC. It specifies CASSPQWDRARGYGYTF.